This passage covers 11 T cell receptor beta chains from one sample sequenced in a study of a mutant IDH1 vaccine in newly diagnosed glioma. Clones were read by immunoSEQ multiplex PCR, and TCRdb kept only the in-frame ones, dropping some. The sample has some 37,000 clones, 70% to 80% seen once. Regarding time point: week 5, during vaccination. Every single dose of the vaccine, 300 ug of mutant IDH1 20-mer peptide, came with topical imiquimod. No antigen has been assigned to these receptors. This material consisted of PBMCs, taken from a glioma patient whose treatment included an IDH1 peptide vaccine. All receptors derive from a man between 35 and 55 years old with glioma.

The chain recombines TRBV2 with TRBJ1-2, with TRBD1 identical over 10 bases. The J segment lost 2 bases and the V segment lost 7 bases, leaving 7 bases of the junction unmatched. The germline V gene encodes CDR1 SNHLY and CDR2 FYNNEI. This CDR3 has 15 amino acids. CDR3 nucleotides: TGTGCCAGCATTCTATCGGGACAGGGGAACTATGGCTACACCTTC. The encoded protein is CASILSGQGNYGYTF. The variable domain in full, with the rest retrieved from reference TRBV2 and TRBJ1-2, is EPEVTQTPSHQVTQMGQEVILRCVPISNHLYFYWYRQILGQKVEFLVSFYNNEISEKSEIFDDQFSVERPDGSNFTLKIRSTKLEDSAMYFCASILSGQGNYGYTFGSGTRLTVV.

This clone has only one observation. V gene TRBV5-6 combines with J gene TRBJ2-7; 9 bases are a match to TRBD1. CDR1 and CDR2 (germline): SGHDT, YYEEEE. The CDR3 is 16 residues long. V shed 4 bases and J 7 bases; nucleotides not matched to a gene: 15. In DNA form, the CDR3 reads TGTGCCAGCAGCAAAGACCGGGACAGGGCCTTGGTTGAGCAGTACTTC. This sequence encodes CASSKDRDRALVEQYF.

V is TRBV6-5 and J is TRBJ1-1; 8 nucleotides line up with TRBD1. The J segment lost 1 base and the V segment lost 7 bases, leaving 5 bases of the junction unmatched. The germline gives CDR1 MNHEY, CDR2 SVGAGI. The CDR3 consists of 14 residues. The CDR3 DNA sequence: TGTGCCAGCAACAGGGACAGGAGGAACACTGAAGCTTTCTTT. Its protein product is CASNRDRRNTEAFF.

The chain uses TRBV30 and TRBJ1-2, with TRBD1 as a possible D gene (5 bases). The V gene's germline CDR1 is GTSNPN and CDR2 SVGIG (reference sequence). The CDR3 spans 13 residues. Trimming removed 0 bases from V and 13 bases from J, with 18 bases in between. The CDR3 loop is CAWSVSQGGWRTF. CDR3 in DNA: TGTGCCTGGAGTGTCTCTCAGGGTGGATGGCGCACCTTC.

The rearrangement uses TRBV7-6 and TRBJ1-6; the D gene is possibly TRBD1 (5 bases). The V end was cut by 1 base, the J end by 7 bases, with 11 bases between. CDR1 is SGHVS, CDR2 FNYEAQ, per germline. This CDR3 region has 15 residues. CDR3 sequence: CASSLGGFPNSPLHF. CDR3 sequence (DNA): TGTGCCAGCAGCTTAGGGGGGTTCCCGAATTCACCCCTCCACTTT.

CDR3 sequence reads: CASTPTGGQPQHF. CDR3 nucleotides: TGTGCCAGCACCCCCACGGGAGGACAGCCCCAGCATTTT. V is TRBV6-6 and J is TRBJ1-5; D remains unclear. Trimming took off 7 bases at V and 7 bases at J, with 14 bases between the two ends. The CDR3 is 13 amino acids. Germline V lookup: CDR1 MNHNY, CDR2 SVGAGI (reference sequence).

The J gene is TRBJ1-2, the V gene TRBV2; 8 nucleotides line up with TRBD1. V lost 6 bases to trimming and J lost 7 bases; unmatched junction nucleotides: 10. This CDR3 spans 14 amino acids. Germline loops: CDR1 SNHLY, CDR2 FYNNEI. In DNA, the CDR3 is TGTGCCAGCAGCCCAGGGGGCATCGATCTTGGCTACACCTTC. It specifies CASSPGGIDLGYTF.

CDR3 in amino acids: CSVLTGESDTQYF. DNA of the CDR3: TGCAGCGTTCTGACAGGCGAATCGGATACGCAGTATTTT. The gene calls are TRBV29-1 and TRBJ2-3; possibly TRBD1 for D (6 bases). CDR3 length: 13 residues. V lost 5 bases, J lost 6 bases, and 15 bases lay in between. Germline CDR1 is SQVTM and CDR2 is ANQGSEA.

The table lists this clone with a count of one. This chain uses TRBV10-2 with TRBJ1-2; 12 positions match TRBD1. This CDR3 region has 15 residues. Trimming took 6 bases from V and 8 from J; bases not matched to a gene: 10. The V gene's germline CDR1 is WSHSY and CDR2 SAAADI. CDR3 loop: CASSARDRGRAGYTF. The CDR3 DNA reads as TGCGCCAGCAGCGCTAGGGACAGGGGGCGCGCCGGCTACACCTTC.

V usage is TRBV4-1 and J usage is TRBJ2-5; TRBD2 might be the D (5 bases). The V end was cut by 4 bases, the J end by 3 bases, with 15 bases between. Germline V CDR1 and CDR2: MGHRA, YSYEKL. The CDR3 extends over 15 amino acids. CDR3 protein: CASSPTRKSKETQYF. The CDR3 nucleotides read TGCGCCAGCAGCCCTACTAGAAAGAGTAAAGAGACCCAGTACTTC.

This chain joins TRBV5-1 and TRBJ2-5, with D tentatively TRBD1 (5 bases). Germline CDR1 and CDR2: SGHRS and YFSETQ. The CDR3 is 14 amino acids. Trimming pared 2 bases from V and 2 bases from J, leaving 10 bases between. CDR3 DNA sequence: TGCGCCAGCAGCTTTGGGGCAGATCAAGAGACCCAGTACTTC. This encodes CASSFGADQETQYF.